One T cell receptor beta chain is described in this entry. The data derive from a study of blood T cell repertoires in COVID-19. Per the original methods: Researchers report that nucleated cell counts were estimated from reference gene primer amplification. TCRdb's copy holds only in-frame clones and misses some; the assay was immunoSEQ multiplex PCR. V, J and clone size are those of that table, while D and trimming were read from the DNA. Of about 160,000 clones listed, about 85% are singletons. CDR1 and CDR2 from the germline V gene are KGHDR and SFDVKD. J lost 4 bases, V lost 6 bases, and 9 bases had no gene match. The length of the CDR3 is 15 residues.

The sequenced sample was peripheral blood. The receptor was isolated from a woman in her forties or fifties with COVID-19, enrolled during active disease. The chain carries TRBV24-1 and TRBJ2-5; 8 nucleotides align to TRBD2. CDR3 sequence (DNA): TGTGCCACCAGTCTGGCTAGCGGGTCCCCAGAGACCCAGTACTTC. As protein: CATSLASGSPETQYF.